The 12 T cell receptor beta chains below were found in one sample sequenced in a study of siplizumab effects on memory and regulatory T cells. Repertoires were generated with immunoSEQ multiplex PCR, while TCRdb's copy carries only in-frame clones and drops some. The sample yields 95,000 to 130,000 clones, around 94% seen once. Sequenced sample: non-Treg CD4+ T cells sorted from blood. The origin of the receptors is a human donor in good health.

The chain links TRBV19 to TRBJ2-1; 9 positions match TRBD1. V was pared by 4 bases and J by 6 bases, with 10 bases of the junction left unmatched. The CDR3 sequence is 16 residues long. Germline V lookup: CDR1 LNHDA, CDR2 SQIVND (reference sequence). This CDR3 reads CASSSLGQGRGNEQFF. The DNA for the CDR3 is TGTGCCAGTAGTAGCCTGGGACAGGGTAGAGGCAATGAGCAGTTCTTC.

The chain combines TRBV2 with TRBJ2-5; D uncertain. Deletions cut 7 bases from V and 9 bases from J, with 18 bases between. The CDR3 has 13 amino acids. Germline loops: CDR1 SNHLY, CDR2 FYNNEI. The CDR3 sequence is CASNTVAPEAQYF. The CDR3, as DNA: TGTGCCAGCAATACGGTGGCCCCCGAGGCCCAGTACTTC.

Written as DNA, the CDR3 is TGTGCCAGCAGCTTAGAGACCAGACCTGCCTACAATGAGCAGTTCTTC. It encodes CASSLETRPAYNEQFF. This chain connects TRBV11-1 to TRBJ2-1; D remains unclear. Germline V lookup: CDR1 SGHAT, CDR2 FQDESV (reference sequence). Trimming removed 1 base at V and 2 bases at J, with 12 bases between. CDR3 length: 16 amino acids.

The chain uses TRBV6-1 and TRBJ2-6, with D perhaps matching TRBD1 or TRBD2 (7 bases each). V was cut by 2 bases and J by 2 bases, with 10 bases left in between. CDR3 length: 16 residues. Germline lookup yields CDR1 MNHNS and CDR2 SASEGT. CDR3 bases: TGTGCCAGCAGTGAACAGGGGGGGGCTGGGGCCAACGTCCTGACTTTC. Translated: CASSEQGGAGANVLTF.

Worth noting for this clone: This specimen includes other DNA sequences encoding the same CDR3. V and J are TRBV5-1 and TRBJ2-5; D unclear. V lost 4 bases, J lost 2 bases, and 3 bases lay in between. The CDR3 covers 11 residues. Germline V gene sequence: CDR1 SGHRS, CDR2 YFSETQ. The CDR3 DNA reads TGCGCCAGCAGCCTTCAAGAGACCCAGTACTTC. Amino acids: CASSLQETQYF.

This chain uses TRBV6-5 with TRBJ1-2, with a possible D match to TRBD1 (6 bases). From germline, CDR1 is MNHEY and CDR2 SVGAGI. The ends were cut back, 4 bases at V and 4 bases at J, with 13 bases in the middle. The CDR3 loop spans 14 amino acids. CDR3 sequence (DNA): TGTGCCAGCAGTTGGGGGGCCTTCCTCTATGGCTACACCTTC. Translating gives CASSWGAFLYGYTF.

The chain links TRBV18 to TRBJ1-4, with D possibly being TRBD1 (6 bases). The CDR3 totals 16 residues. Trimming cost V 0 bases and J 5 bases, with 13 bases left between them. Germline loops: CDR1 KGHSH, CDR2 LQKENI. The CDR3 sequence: CASSPPVSGTNEKLFF. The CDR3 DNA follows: TGTGCCAGCTCACCACCGGTTTCAGGGACAAATGAAAAACTGTTTTTT. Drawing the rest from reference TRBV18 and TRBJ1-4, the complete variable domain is NAGVMQNPRHLVRRRGQEARLRCSPMKGHSHVYWYRQLPEEGLKFMVYLQKENIIDESGMPKERFSAEFPKEGPSILRIQQVVRGDSAAYFCASSPPVSGTNEKLFFGSGTQLSVL.

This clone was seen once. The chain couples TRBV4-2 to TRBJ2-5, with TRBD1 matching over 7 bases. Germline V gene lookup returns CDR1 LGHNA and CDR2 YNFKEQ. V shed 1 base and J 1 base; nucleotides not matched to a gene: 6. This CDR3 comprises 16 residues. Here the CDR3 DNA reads TGTGCCAGCAGCCAAGGTTTATGGGACAGCCAAGAGACCCAGTACTTC. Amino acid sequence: CASSQGLWDSQETQYF.

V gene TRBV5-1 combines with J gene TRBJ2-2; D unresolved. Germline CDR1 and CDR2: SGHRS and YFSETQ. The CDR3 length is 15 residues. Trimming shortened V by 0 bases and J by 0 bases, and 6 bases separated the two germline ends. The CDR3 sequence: CASSLGPTNTGELFF. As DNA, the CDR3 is TGCGCCAGCAGCTTGGGGCCGACGAACACCGGGGAGCTGTTTTTT.

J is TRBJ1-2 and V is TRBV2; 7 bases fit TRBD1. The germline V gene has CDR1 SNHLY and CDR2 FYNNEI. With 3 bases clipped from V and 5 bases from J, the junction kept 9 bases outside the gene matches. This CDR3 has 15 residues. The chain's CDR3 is CASSEMTGQGYGYTF. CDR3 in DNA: TGTGCCAGCAGTGAGATGACAGGGCAAGGGTATGGCTACACCTTC.

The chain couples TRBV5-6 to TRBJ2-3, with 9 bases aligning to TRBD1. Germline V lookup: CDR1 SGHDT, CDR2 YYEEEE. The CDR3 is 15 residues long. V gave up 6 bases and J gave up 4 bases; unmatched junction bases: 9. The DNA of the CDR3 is TGTGCCAGCACCGGGGACAGGGTGATGGCAGATACGCAGTATTTT. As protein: CASTGDRVMADTQYF.

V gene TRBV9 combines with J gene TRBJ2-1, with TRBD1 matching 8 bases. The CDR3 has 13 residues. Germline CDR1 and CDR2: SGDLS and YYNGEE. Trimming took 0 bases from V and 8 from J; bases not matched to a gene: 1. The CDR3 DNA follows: TGTGCCAGCAGCGTAGCAGGGGGCTATGAGCAGTTCTTC. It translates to CASSVAGGYEQFF.